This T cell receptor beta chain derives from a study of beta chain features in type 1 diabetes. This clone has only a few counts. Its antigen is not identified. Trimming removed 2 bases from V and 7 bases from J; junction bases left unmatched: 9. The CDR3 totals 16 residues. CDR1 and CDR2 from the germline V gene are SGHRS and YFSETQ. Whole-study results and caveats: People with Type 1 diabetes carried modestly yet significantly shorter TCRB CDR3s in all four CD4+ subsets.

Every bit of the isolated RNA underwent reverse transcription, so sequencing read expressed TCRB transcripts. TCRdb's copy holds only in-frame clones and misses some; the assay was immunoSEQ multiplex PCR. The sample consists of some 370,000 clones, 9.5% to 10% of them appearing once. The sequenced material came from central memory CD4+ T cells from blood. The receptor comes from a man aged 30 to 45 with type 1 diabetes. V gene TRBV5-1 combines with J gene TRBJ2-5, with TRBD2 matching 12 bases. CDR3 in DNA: TGCGCCAGCAGCTTTTACCTTCAGACTAGCGGGGGGACCCAGTACTTC. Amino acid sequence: CASSFYLQTSGGTQYF.